This TCR beta chain stems from a study of T cells after yellow fever vaccination. TCRdb itself ran the 5' RACE reads through MiXCR, one entry per CDR3 protein. The profile covers 250,000 to 400,000 distinct CDR3 sequences, with 3.5% to 4.5% appearing a single time and approximately 20% taken by the ten largest. The ends lost 0 bases at V and 2 bases at J; junction bases unmatched: 7. The V gene's germline CDR1 is DFQATT and CDR2 SNEGSKA (reference sequence). This CDR3 has 16 residues. The specimen was PBMCs, collected 15 days after the yellow fever booster vaccination. The chain has TRBV20-1 and TRBJ1-3, with 7 bases aligning to TRBD1. The TCR comes from a young man who received the YFV17D yellow fever vaccine. For the CDR3, the DNA is TGCAGTGCTAGAGATCTGGGCAGGGGGACTGGAAACACCATATATTTT. Encoded protein: CSARDLGRGTGNTIYF.